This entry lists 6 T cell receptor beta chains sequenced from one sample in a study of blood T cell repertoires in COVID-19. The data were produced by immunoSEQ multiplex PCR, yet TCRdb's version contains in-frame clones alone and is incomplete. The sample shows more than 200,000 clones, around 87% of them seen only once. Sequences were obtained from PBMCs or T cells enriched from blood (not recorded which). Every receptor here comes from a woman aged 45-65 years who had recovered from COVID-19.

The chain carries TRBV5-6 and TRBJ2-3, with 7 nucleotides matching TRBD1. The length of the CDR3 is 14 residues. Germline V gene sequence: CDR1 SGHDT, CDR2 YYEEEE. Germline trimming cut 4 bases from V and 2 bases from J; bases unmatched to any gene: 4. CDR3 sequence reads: CASSPRGLTDTQYF. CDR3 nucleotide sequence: TGTGCCAGCAGCCCGAGGGGGCTCACAGATACGCAGTATTTT.

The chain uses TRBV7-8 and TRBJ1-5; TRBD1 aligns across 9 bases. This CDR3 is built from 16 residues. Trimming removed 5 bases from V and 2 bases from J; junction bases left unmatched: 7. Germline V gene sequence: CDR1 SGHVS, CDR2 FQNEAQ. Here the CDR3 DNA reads TGTGCCAGCAGCCCGCTTAGACAGGGGGGCAATCAGCCCCAGCATTTT. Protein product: CASSPLRQGGNQPQHF.

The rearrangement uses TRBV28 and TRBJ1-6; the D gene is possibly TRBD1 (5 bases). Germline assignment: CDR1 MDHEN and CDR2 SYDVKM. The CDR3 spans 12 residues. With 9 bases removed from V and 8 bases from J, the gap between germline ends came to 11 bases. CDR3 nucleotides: TGTGCCAGTCAGGGTCGTGATTCACCCCTCCACTTT. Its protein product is CASQGRDSPLHF.

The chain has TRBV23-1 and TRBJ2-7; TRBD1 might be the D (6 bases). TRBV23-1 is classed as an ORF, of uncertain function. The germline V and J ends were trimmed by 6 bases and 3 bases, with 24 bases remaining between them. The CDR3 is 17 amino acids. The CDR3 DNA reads TGCGCCAGCAGCCCAAAAGTAAGGGGGTGGGGTGGCTACGAGCAGTACTTC. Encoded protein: CASSPKVRGWGGYEQYF.

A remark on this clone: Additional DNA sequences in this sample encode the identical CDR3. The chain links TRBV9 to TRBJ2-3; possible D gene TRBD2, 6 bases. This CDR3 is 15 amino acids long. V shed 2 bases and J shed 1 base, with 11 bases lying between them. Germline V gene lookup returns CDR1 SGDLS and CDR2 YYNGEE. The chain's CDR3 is CASSVSSGRTDTQYF. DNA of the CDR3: TGTGCCAGCAGCGTTAGTAGCGGACGCACAGATACGCAGTATTTT.

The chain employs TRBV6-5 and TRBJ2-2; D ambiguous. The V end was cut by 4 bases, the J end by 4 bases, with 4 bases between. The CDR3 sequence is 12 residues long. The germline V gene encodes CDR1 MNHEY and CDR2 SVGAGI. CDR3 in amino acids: CASSFSTGELFF. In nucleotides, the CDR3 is TGTGCCAGCAGTTTTAGCACCGGGGAGCTGTTTTTT.